Shown below are 28 T cell receptor beta chains from a single sample sequenced in a study of shared clonotypes between healthy human individuals. Profiling relied on immunoSEQ multiplex PCR, and the TCRdb table lists in-frame clones only, not all of them. Of about 2,200,000 clones listed, approximately 94% are singletons. Naive CD8 cells lacked CD45RO and underwent positive selection for CCR7, leaving out terminally differentiated effector memory CD45RA+ cells. Sequenced material: naive CD8+ T cells from PBMCs. The receptors were sampled from a man in his late teens or twenties in good health. Some clones in this sample may be carry-over from other donors' samples.

This rearrangement joins TRBV15 to TRBJ2-7, with unresolved D. Germline V gene sequence: CDR1 LNHNV, CDR2 YYDKDF (reference sequence). Trimming took 5 bases from V and 3 from J, leaving 11 bases between them. The CDR3 contains 13 residues. CDR3 amino acids: CATSEGRNYEQYF. CDR3 nucleotide sequence: TGTGCCACCAGCGAAGGACGGAACTACGAGCAGTACTTC. Looking up the rest from reference TRBV15 and TRBJ2-7 gives the full variable domain: DAMVIQNPRYQVTQFGKPVTLSCSQTLNHNVMYWYQQKSSQAPKLLFHYYDKDFNNEADTPDNFQSRRPNTSFCFLDIRSPGLGDTAMYLCATSEGRNYEQYFGPGTRLTVT.

V usage is TRBV5-4 and J usage is TRBJ2-3, with 12 bases aligning to TRBD1. Germline lookup yields CDR1 SGHNT and CDR2 YYREEE (reference sequence). J was trimmed by 5 bases and V by 1 base; bases with no gene match: 5. CDR3 length equals 16 residues. The CDR3 loop reads CASSLKGTGGVDTQYF. The CDR3 region has the DNA TGTGCCAGCAGCTTGAAAGGGACAGGGGGCGTAGATACGCAGTATTTT.

The chain links TRBV4-1 to TRBJ2-2; a weak D match, TRBD1 (5 bases). V dropped 4 bases and J dropped 0 bases, with 12 bases sitting between them. The CDR3 has 16 amino acids. Germline V gene sequence: CDR1 MGHRA, CDR2 YSYEKL. The DNA for the CDR3 is TGCGCCAGCAGCCCCCTCCGGACAACGAACACCGGGGAGCTGTTTTTT. It specifies CASSPLRTTNTGELFF.

The chain couples TRBV29-1 to TRBJ2-1; 9 bases line up with TRBD2. This CDR3 is 16 amino acids long. In germline, CDR1 is SQVTM, CDR2 ANQGSEA. The J segment lost 9 bases and the V segment lost 4 bases, leaving 16 bases of the junction unmatched. The DNA of the CDR3 is TGCAGCGTTGTGGGTAATAGCGGGAGTCGGTTGAGTGAGCAGTTCTTC. It translates to CSVVGNSGSRLSEQFF.

This clone was seen a few times. This sequence joins TRBV2 and TRBJ1-2; unclear D gene. From germline, CDR1 is SNHLY and CDR2 FYNNEI. V gave up 8 bases and J gave up 3 bases, with 16 bases separating them. The CDR3 runs to 14 residues. The CDR3 DNA follows: TGTGCCAGCCAGGACTGGACGTGGGACTATGGCTACACCTTC. This sequence encodes CASQDWTWDYGYTF.

V is TRBV6-1 and J is TRBJ1-2; 8 bases map to TRBD1. V lost 2 bases and J lost 5; bases outside the gene matches: 7. Germline-derived CDR1 and CDR2 are MNHNS and SASEGT. The CDR3 extends over 15 amino acids. The CDR3 DNA sequence: TGTGCCAGCAGTGAATACCGGGACAGGCAGTATGGCTACACCTTC. Translation: CASSEYRDRQYGYTF.

CDR3 bases: TGTGCCAGCAGCTGGAGGAGGGGGGTGGAGACCCAGTACTTC. Its protein is CASSWRRGVETQYF. The V and J genes are TRBV7-8 and TRBJ2-5, with D possibly called TRBD1 or TRBD2 (6 bases each). Germline-derived CDR1 and CDR2 are SGHVS and FQNEAQ. The ends were cut back, 4 bases at V and 5 bases at J, with 14 bases in the middle. The CDR3 sequence is 14 residues long.

This clone was observed a single time. The chain couples TRBV19 to TRBJ2-7, with a possible D match to TRBD2 (7 bases). This CDR3 contains 17 residues. Germline values: CDR1 LNHDA, CDR2 SQIVND (reference sequence). Trimming stripped 0 bases from V and 0 bases from J, with 15 bases between. CDR3 sequence: CASSIDLRAGASYEQYF. Written as DNA, the CDR3 is TGTGCCAGTAGTATAGATCTCAGGGCGGGGGCCTCCTACGAGCAGTACTTC.

V is TRBV4-1 and J is TRBJ2-1, with a possible D match to TRBD2 (6 bases). The CDR3 is made up of 14 amino acids. Per germline, CDR1 MGHRA and CDR2 YSYEKL. V was shortened by 6 bases and J by 9 bases, with 18 bases between the two germline ends. The DNA for the CDR3 is TGCGCCAGCAGTGGCCCTTCCCGGGGGACTGAGCAGTTCTTC. Its translation: CASSGPSRGTEQFF.

A word on this clone: At the DNA level, this CDR3 is encoded by other sequences in the same sample as well. The V call is TRBV27, the J call TRBJ1-5, with a tentative D call TRBD1 (6 bases). The ends were cut back, 0 bases at V and 4 bases at J, with 7 bases in the middle. Per the germline V gene, CDR1 is MNHEY and CDR2 is SMNVEV (reference sequence). CDR3 length equals 14 residues. The CDR3 reads CASSLSRGNQPQHF. Here the CDR3 DNA reads TGTGCCAGCAGTTTATCGAGGGGGAATCAGCCCCAGCATTTT.

The V call is TRBV27, the J call TRBJ2-4; TRBD2 might be the D (5 bases). The CDR3 has 14 amino acids. V shed 5 bases and J shed 7 bases, with 15 bases lying between them. The germline gives CDR1 MNHEY, CDR2 SMNVEV (reference sequence). CDR3 nucleotide sequence: TGTGCCAGCAGTCAAGGACTCAGTAGTAACATTCAGTACTTC. Protein: CASSQGLSSNIQYF.

This chain links TRBV27 with TRBJ2-1; D may match TRBD1 or TRBD2 (5 bases each). V gave up 8 bases and J gave up 8 bases, with 16 bases separating them. Germline CDR1 and CDR2: MNHEY and SMNVEV (reference sequence). This CDR3 is 13 amino acids long. CDR3 protein: CASGQLLGDEQFF. In nucleotides, the CDR3 is TGTGCCAGCGGCCAGTTGCTGGGGGATGAGCAGTTCTTC.

The rearrangement joins TRBV13 to TRBJ2-1, with D perhaps TRBD1 (8 bases). The CDR3 length is 16 residues. In germline, CDR1 is PRHDT, CDR2 FYEKMQ (reference sequence). The germline V and J ends were trimmed by 5 bases and 7 bases, with 21 bases remaining between them. CDR3 bases: TGTGCCAGCAGCCCGCAAGGACAGGGAGGGAGAAATGAGCAGTTCTTC. Protein: CASSPQGQGGRNEQFF.

This chain links TRBV27 with TRBJ2-7, with D possibly being TRBD1 or TRBD2 (6 bases each). There are 15 residues in the CDR3. CDR1 MNHEY and CDR2 SMNVEV come from the germline V gene (reference sequence). Deletions cut 7 bases from V and 3 bases from J, with 19 bases between. The CDR3 loop is CASTPVGGANYEQYF. DNA of the CDR3: TGTGCCAGCACCCCCGTGGGGGGCGCTAACTACGAGCAGTACTTC.

The genes are TRBV13 and TRBJ2-1, with D tentatively TRBD2 (10 bases). Trimming cost V 0 bases and J 3 bases, with 27 bases left between them. This CDR3 comprises 21 residues. From germline, CDR1 is PRHDT and CDR2 FYEKMQ (reference sequence). The CDR3 here is CASSLGQGALGLAELYNEQFF. The CDR3 DNA sequence: TGTGCCAGCAGCTTAGGACAGGGGGCGCTCGGACTAGCGGAGCTCTACAATGAGCAGTTCTTC.

The CDR3 reads CATSRERLGEQFF. The CDR3 DNA sequence: TGTGCCACCAGCAGAGAGAGATTGGGTGAGCAGTTCTTC. The rearrangement joins TRBV15 to TRBJ2-1, with no clear D. CDR3 length: 13 amino acids. Per germline, CDR1 LNHNV and CDR2 YYDKDF (reference sequence). The V end was cut by 0 bases, the J end by 9 bases, with 9 bases between.

In the case of this clone: Other DNA sequences in this specimen translate into the identical CDR3. This chain links TRBV15 with TRBJ1-4, with 7 nucleotides matching TRBD1. With V trimmed by 0 bases and J by 5 bases, 3 bases remained unmatched. Germline assignment: CDR1 LNHNV and CDR2 YYDKDF (reference sequence). CDR3 size: 15 residues. DNA of the CDR3: TGTGCCACCAGCAGAGATAGACAGGGAAATGAAAAACTGTTTTTT. Its translation: CATSRDRQGNEKLFF.

The V gene is TRBV7-6, the J gene TRBJ2-1; TRBD2 is a possible D gene (6 bases). Trimming left V 3 bases short and J 4 bases short, with 13 bases between. The CDR3 is 15 residues long. The germline gives CDR1 SGHVS, CDR2 FNYEAQ. CDR3 protein: CASSFISGTYNEQFF. CDR3 sequence (DNA): TGTGCCAGCAGCTTTATTAGCGGAACTTACAATGAGCAGTTCTTC.

The rearrangement uses TRBV5-1 and TRBJ1-5; D is perhaps TRBD1 (5 bases). The V end was cut by 2 bases, the J end by 10 bases, with 19 bases between. The CDR3 is 15 amino acids. CDR1 SGHRS and CDR2 YFSETQ come from the germline V gene. CDR3 sequence reads: CASSFKPGPESPQHF. CDR3 coding DNA: TGCGCCAGCAGCTTCAAGCCGGGACCCGAAAGTCCCCAGCATTTT.

As for this clone: The same CDR3 also results from other DNA sequences found in this sample. This chain uses TRBV7-9 with TRBJ2-1; D is uncertain. V gave up 0 bases and J gave up 5 bases, with 5 bases separating them. Germline CDR1 and CDR2: SEHNR and FQNEAQ (reference sequence). The CDR3 is 13 residues long. CDR3 sequence reads: CASSLALHNEQFF. The DNA for the CDR3 is TGTGCCAGCAGCTTAGCCCTTCACAATGAGCAGTTCTTC.

The rearrangement links TRBV5-1 to TRBJ2-2, with D possibly called TRBD1 or TRBD2 (5 bases each). Trimming stripped 0 bases from V and 3 bases from J, with 12 bases between. Germline CDR1 reads SGHRS; CDR2 reads YFSETQ. The CDR3 runs to 16 residues. CDR3 amino acids: CASSLVGPEHTGELFF. The CDR3 region has the DNA TGCGCCAGCAGCTTGGTGGGACCTGAACACACCGGGGAGCTGTTTTTT.

This clone was seen a handful of times. The same CDR3 is also encoded by other DNA sequences in this sample. V is TRBV6-6 and J is TRBJ1-1; D gene ambiguous. The CDR3 is 12 residues long. The germline V gene encodes CDR1 MNHNY and CDR2 SVGAGI (reference sequence). Between the trimmed V and J ends, which lost 1 base and 4 bases, there was a span of 4 bases. The CDR3 coding sequence is TGTGCCAGCAGTTACTTGGGCACTGAAGCTTTCTTT. Amino acid sequence: CASSYLGTEAFF.

This chain uses TRBV19 with TRBJ2-7; D not certain. Germline V gives CDR1 LNHDA, CDR2 SQIVND (reference sequence). V lost 5 bases to trimming and J lost 2 bases, with 10 bases between them. This CDR3 contains 13 residues. CDR3: CASSSAGAYEQYF. Written as DNA, the CDR3 is TGTGCCAGTAGTTCGGCTGGGGCCTACGAGCAGTACTTC.

The genes are TRBV28 and TRBJ2-1, with D unclear. The germline gives CDR1 MDHEN, CDR2 SYDVKM. The CDR3 is 12 amino acids. V gave up 8 bases and J gave up 9 bases, with 14 bases separating them. CDR3 sequence (DNA): TGTGCCAGCGCCGGTTTAGAACTTGAGCAGTTCTTC. Its protein is CASAGLELEQFF.

This chain joins TRBV7-9 and TRBJ1-5; D possibly corresponds to TRBD1 (5 bases). This CDR3 has 14 amino acids. Per germline, CDR1 SEHNR and CDR2 FQNEAQ (reference sequence). Between the trimmed V and J ends, which lost 4 bases and 5 bases, there was a span of 12 bases. The CDR3 is CASSWDGLYQPQHF. CDR3 nucleotide sequence: TGTGCCAGCAGCTGGGACGGACTTTATCAGCCCCAGCATTTT.

This chain joins TRBV2 and TRBJ1-3, with D perhaps TRBD1 (6 bases). The CDR3 covers 15 residues. The V end lost 1 base, the J end lost 4 bases, and 11 bases lay between the germline ends. Germline V gene data show CDR1 as SNHLY and CDR2 as FYNNEI. The CDR3 here is CASSEVDRQGNTIYF. CDR3 DNA: TGTGCCAGCAGTGAAGTTGACAGGCAGGGAAACACCATATATTTT.

The gene calls are TRBV9 and TRBJ2-7; D not resolved. This CDR3 contains 13 residues. V was pared by 0 bases and J by 7 bases, with 11 bases between. Germline V gene data show CDR1 as SGDLS and CDR2 as YYNGEE. CDR3 amino acids: CASSVEGRREQYF. CDR3 coding DNA: TGTGCCAGCAGCGTAGAGGGCCGGCGGGAGCAGTACTTC.

The chain is built from TRBV7-2 and TRBJ2-7; 9 positions match TRBD2. J was trimmed by 4 bases and V by 3 bases; bases with no gene match: 4. Germline lookup yields CDR1 SGHTA and CDR2 FQGNSA. The CDR3 totals 14 residues. The CDR3 DNA reads as TGTGCCAGCAGCTTTGGAGCGGGAGGATACGAGCAGTACTTC. Protein: CASSFGAGGYEQYF.